This TCR beta chain was captured in a study of T cells in Graves' hyperthyroidism and ophthalmopathy. Whole-study results and caveats: The model predicted ophthalmopathy a median around six months before onset. Ophthalmopathy cases were set apart from stable hyperthyroidism by a 13 V-J model.

RNA transcripts provided the source from which TCR beta CDR3 regions were amplified. The HTBI primer set was used in a first-round RT-PCR of the TCR CDR3. TCRdb analysed the multiplex PCR reads with MiXCR anew, one entry per CDR3 protein. The table includes 530,000 or so distinct CDR3 sequences, 46% detected once. Germline V gene lookup returns CDR1 LGHNT and CDR2 FRNRAP. V was trimmed by 6 bases and J by 0 bases, leaving 11 bases between them. This CDR3 comprises 14 residues. Diagnoses were made from clinical symptoms, serum measures (thyroxine and TRAb), thyroid ultrasound and orbital computed tomography. To note about this clonotype: Its antigen is not identified.

V and J are TRBV12-5 and TRBJ2-5, with D possibly matching TRBD1 (6 bases). What was sequenced was peripheral blood or thyroid tissue (not recorded which). The clonotype comes from a young woman with Graves' hyperthyroidism. The CDR3 nucleotides read TGTGCTAGTGGCCCGGGACAACACCAAGAGACCCAGTACTTC. Translating it yields CASGPGQHQETQYF.